This TCR beta chain was recovered during a study of blood T cell repertoires in COVID-19 (dated by TCRdb to 2018 to 2021). For the wider study: Collaborator samples came from the United States, Italy and Spain and covered acute and convalescent phases of COVID-19. The prospective study material was composed of cDNA or gDNA derived from T cells, B-cell-depleted T cells, or PBMCs. Subjects who had been exposed to COVID-19, were actively infected with it, or had recovered from it provided the deeply sampled blood TCRbeta repertoires that made up the dataset. The repertoires were made available in a free public database intended to serve as a resource for research on the immune response to SARS-CoV-2. Samples were obtained from the ongoing ImmuneRACE study (first 160 participants) and from about 1,300 subjects provided by 6 global collaborators. The sample metadata nearly always contained a de-identified subject ID, COVID-19 status, age in years and sex. Where available, HLA class I and class II types were obtained from metadata supplied by the sample provider rather than from assay-based typing. What the authors observed across the whole study: Clinical and demographic metadata were provided uncurated, with the amount varying by source and participant.

There are 18 amino acids in the CDR3, from cysteine to phenylalanine inclusive. The retained sequence is limited to the CDR3, 54 bases, with the frame set at the first base. The germline V gene encodes CDR1 SGDLS and CDR2 YYNGEE. V and J are truncated by 6 bases and 1 base respectively, leaving an intervening sequence of 22 bases. TCRbeta CDR3 regions were amplified from genomic DNA by means of the immunoSEQ Assay, a bias-controlled multiplex PCR. The authors' pipeline ran thus. Nucleated cell counts per sample were estimated from amplification of reference gene primers within the assay. To quantify the absolute abundance of each unique TCRbeta CDR3 rearrangement, sequence reads were collapsed and filtered. For each sample, productive Simpson clonality was calculated by taking the square root of Simpson's diversity index across productive rearrangements. The source is immuneACCESS, and TCRdb retained only in-frame sequences with V and J called. Part of the clones is not carried over; for the studies checked, unresolved V genes explain less than half of this, and the remainder is unexplained. That table is the source of V, J and clone size, and D and trimming were worked out from the DNA. Counted in this sample were 100,000 to 150,000 clones; 74% of them appeared once. The top ten clonotypes cover 4.5% to 6% of the sample.

One collaborating source in Seattle enrolled patients during active infection and followed them longitudinally through the course of disease. The collaborating institutions used their own protocols to collect whole blood in K2EDTA tubes. For TCRbeta analysis, collaborators shipped samples as frozen whole blood, isolated PBMCs, or DNA extracted from either of those sample types. This clone was observed many times. The clone's antigen remains unknown. Base quality data are lacking; no much larger clone is found one base away. The sequence derives from an elderly man with COVID-19, enrolled during active disease. Sequencing input: peripheral blood. The chain is made from TRBV9 and TRBJ2-2; the D gene is perhaps TRBD2, on 7 matching bases. The CDR3 region reads CASTSSTGASGNTGELFF. The nucleotides are TGTGCCAGCACCTCGTCGACGGGGGCTAGCGGGAACACCGGGGAGCTGTTTTTT.